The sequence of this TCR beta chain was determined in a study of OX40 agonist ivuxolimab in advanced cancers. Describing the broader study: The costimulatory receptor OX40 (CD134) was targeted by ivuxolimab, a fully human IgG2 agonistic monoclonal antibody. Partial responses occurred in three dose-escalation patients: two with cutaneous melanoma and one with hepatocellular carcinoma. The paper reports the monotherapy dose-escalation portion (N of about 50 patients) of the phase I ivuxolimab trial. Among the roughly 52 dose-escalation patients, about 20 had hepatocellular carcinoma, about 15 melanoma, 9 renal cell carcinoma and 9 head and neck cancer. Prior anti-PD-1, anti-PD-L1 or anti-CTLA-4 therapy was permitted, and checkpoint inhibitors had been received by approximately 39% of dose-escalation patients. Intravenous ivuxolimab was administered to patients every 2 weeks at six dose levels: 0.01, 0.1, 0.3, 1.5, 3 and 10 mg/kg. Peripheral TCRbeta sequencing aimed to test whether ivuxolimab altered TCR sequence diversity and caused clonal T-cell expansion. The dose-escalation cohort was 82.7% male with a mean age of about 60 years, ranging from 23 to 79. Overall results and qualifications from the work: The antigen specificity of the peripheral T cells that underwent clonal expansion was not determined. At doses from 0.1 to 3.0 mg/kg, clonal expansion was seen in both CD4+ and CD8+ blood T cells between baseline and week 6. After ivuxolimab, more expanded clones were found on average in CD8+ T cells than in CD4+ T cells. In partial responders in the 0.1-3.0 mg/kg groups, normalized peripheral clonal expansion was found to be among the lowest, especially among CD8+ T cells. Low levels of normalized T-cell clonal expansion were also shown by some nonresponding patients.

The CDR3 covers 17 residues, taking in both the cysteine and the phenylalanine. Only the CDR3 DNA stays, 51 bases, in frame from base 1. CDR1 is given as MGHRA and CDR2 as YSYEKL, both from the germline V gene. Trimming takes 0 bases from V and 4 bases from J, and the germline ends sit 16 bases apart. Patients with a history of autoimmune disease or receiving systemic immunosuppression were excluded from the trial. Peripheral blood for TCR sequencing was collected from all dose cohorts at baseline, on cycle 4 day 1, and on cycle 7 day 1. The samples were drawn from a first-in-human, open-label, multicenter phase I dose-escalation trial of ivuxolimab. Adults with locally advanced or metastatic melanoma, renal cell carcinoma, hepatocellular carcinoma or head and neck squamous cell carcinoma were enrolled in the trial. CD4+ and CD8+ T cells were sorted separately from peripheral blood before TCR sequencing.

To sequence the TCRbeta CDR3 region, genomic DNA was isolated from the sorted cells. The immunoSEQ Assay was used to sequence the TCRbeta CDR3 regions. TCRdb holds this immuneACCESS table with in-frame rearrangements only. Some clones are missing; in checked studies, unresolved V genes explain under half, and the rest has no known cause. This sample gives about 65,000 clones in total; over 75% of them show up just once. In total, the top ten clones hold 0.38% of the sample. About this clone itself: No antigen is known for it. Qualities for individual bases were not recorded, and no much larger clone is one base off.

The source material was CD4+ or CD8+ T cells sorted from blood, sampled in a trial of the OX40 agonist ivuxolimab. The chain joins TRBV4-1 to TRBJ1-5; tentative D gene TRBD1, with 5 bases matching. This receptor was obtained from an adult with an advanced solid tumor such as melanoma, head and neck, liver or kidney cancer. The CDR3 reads CASSQDGSRTGNQPQHF. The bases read TGCGCCAGCAGCCAAGATGGGTCTAGAACAGGTAATCAGCCCCAGCATTTT.